What follows is one T cell receptor beta chain and its context. Per the original methods: The assay estimated nucleated cells by amplifying reference gene primers. Libraries were prepared by immunoSEQ multiplex PCR; TCRdb keeps only in-frame clonotypes and omits some of them. From that table come the V and J calls and clone size; the DNA was used to work out D and trimming. The sample consists of about 100,000 clones, approximately 86% of them appearing once. The record originates from a study of blood T cell repertoires in COVID-19. Background on the study: Material from acute and convalescent COVID-19 was sourced from the United States, Italy and Spain. T cells, B-cell-depleted T cells, or PBMCs supplied cDNA or gDNA.

Germline V gene lookup returns CDR1 SGHVS and CDR2 FQNEAQ. The V gene lost 3 bases and the J gene lost 1 base, with 16 bases spanning the gap. The CDR3 consists of 16 residues. This TCR came from a human donor in a cohort sampled during active COVID-19. The sequencing input was peripheral blood. The chain has TRBV7-8 and TRBJ2-7; tentative D call: TRBD1 (6 bases). CDR3 loop: CASSLVIGQGSYEQYF. The CDR3 nucleotides are TGTGCCAGCAGCTTGGTGATTGGCCAGGGGTCCTACGAGCAGTACTTC.